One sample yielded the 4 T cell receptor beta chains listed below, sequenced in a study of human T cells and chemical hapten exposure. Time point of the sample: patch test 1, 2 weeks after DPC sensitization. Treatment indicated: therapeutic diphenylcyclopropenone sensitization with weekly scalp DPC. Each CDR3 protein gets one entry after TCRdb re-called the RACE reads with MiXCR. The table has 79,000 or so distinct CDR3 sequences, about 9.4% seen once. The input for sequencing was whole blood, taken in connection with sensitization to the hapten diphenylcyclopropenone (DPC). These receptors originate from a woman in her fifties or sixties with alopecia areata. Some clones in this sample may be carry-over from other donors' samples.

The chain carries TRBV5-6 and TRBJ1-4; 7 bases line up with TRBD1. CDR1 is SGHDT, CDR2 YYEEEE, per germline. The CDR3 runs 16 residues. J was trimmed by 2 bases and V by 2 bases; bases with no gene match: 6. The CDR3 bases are TGTGCCAGCAGCTTCCGAGGGGGCACCACTAATGAAAAACTGTTTTTT. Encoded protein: CASSFRGGTTNEKLFF.

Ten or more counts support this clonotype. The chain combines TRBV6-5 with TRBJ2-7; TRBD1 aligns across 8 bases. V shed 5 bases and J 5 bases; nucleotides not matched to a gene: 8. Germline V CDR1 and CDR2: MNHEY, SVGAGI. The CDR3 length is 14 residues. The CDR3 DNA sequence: TGTGCCAGCAGTACCCGGGACAGGAGCAACGAGCAGTACTTC. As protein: CASSTRDRSNEQYF.

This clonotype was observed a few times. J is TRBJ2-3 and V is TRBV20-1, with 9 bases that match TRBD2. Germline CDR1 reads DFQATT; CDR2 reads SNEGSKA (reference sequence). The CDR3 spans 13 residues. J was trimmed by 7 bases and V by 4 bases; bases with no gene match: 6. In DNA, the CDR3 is TGCAGTGCTACAGCTAGCGGGATAAATACGCAGTATTTT. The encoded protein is CSATASGINTQYF.

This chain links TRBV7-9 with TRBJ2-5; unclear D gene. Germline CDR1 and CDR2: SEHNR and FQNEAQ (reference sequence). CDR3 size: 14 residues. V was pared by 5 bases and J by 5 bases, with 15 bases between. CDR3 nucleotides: TGTGCCAGCAGCGCCCGTGACCCGTCGGAGACCCAGTACTTC. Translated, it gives CASSARDPSETQYF.